A single sample gave rise to the 5 T cell receptor beta chains below, sequenced in a study of post-analysis software for immune sequencing data. Their specific antigens are unknown. Unique molecular identifiers had been added to the TCR beta cDNA libraries. TCRdb called the PCR reads again in MiXCR, with one record for every CDR3 protein. The table has some 700,000 distinct CDR3 sequences, more than 50% seen once; the top ten hold 10% to 12%. Study-level findings and limits: There were five or six TRBV segments more frequent in patients than controls, and TRBV5-6, TRBV5-1 and TRBV20-1 were among them.

The sequenced sample consisted of blood. Receptors originate from a girl aged 2-10 years with multiple sclerosis.

The gene calls are TRBV20-1 and TRBJ2-4; D possibly corresponds to TRBD2 (6 bases). CDR3 size: 14 residues. Germline V gene sequence: CDR1 DFQATT, CDR2 SNEGSKA (reference sequence). Between the trimmed V and J ends, which lost 6 bases and 0 bases, there was a span of 12 bases. The CDR3 spells CSAGDSLAKNIQYF. The CDR3 DNA follows: TGCAGTGCCGGGGACTCCCTAGCCAAAAACATTCAGTACTTC.

This clonotype occurred a few times. The genes are TRBV4-2 and TRBJ2-1, with 16 bases identical to TRBD2. V gave up 4 bases and J gave up 4 bases; unmatched junction bases: 4. The CDR3 contains 17 residues. The germline V gene has CDR1 LGHNA and CDR2 YNFKEQ. CDR3 nucleotide sequence: TGTGCCAGCAGCCCATTGGGACTAGCGGGGGGGTACAATGAGCAGTTCTTC. Translated, it gives CASSPLGLAGGYNEQFF.

This clonotype was seen a handful of times. V gene TRBV12-3 or TRBV12-4 combines with J gene TRBJ1-1, with D unclear. V gave up 3 bases and J gave up 0 bases, with 5 bases separating them. CDR3 length: 13 amino acids. The CDR3 DNA follows: TGTGCCAGCAGTTTTAAGGTGAACACTGAAGCTTTCTTT. Protein sequence: CASSFKVNTEAFF.

In this sample, this clonotype turned up once. This chain links TRBV7-9 with TRBJ2-7; D is uncertain. The end of the DNA aligns better with TRBJ2-5, so the J call may be wrong. CDR1 and CDR2 from the germline V gene are SEHNR and FQNEAQ (reference sequence). CDR3 size: 12 residues. CDR3 DNA: TGTGCCAGCAGCGCCAATATGGAGACCCAGTACTTC. As protein: CASSANMETQYF.

The chain combines TRBV9 with TRBJ1-2; maybe TRBD1 (6 bases). The V end lost 3 bases, the J end lost 3 bases, and 9 bases lay between the germline ends. The CDR3 contains 13 residues. CDR1 and CDR2 (germline): SGDLS, YYNGEE. The CDR3 DNA sequence: TGTGCCAGCAGCGGGACAGATGACTATGGCTACACCTTC. It yields the protein CASSGTDDYGYTF.